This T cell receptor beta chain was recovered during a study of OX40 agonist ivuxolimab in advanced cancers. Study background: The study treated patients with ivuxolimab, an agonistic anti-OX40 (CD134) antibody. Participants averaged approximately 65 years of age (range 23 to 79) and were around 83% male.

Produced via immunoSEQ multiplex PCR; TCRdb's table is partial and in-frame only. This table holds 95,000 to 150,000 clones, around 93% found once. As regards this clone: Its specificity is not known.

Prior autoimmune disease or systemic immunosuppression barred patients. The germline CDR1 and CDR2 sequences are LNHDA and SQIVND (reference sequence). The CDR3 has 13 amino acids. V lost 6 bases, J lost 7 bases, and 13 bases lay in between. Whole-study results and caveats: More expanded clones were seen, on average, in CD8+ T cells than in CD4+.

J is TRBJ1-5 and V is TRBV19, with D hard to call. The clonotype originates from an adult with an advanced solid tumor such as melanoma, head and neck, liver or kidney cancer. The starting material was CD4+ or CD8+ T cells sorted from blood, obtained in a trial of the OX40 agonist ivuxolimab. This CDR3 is CASRTDTSQPQHF. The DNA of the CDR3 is TGTGCCAGTAGAACAGACACCTCCCAGCCCCAGCATTTT.